The 6 T cell receptor beta chains listed next were all sequenced from one sample in a study of blood T cells in healthy people across ages. Next came a second PCR, run for about 6 to 11 cycles, which used a sample-barcoded 5' primer along with a J-beta primer mix. Each CDR3 protein gets one entry after TCRdb re-called the 5' RACE reads with MiXCR. The sample includes hundreds of thousands of distinct CDR3 sequences, 24% of them seen just once. The data were also submitted as part of a second study, on T cells of mothers and their children.

Sequencing used blood. These receptors all come from a boy younger than 18 in good health.

The V gene is TRBV13, the J gene TRBJ2-3; D call uncertain. CDR3 length: 12 amino acids. Germline CDR1 and CDR2: PRHDT and FYEKMQ (reference sequence). The V end was cut by 8 bases, the J end by 0 bases, with 6 bases between. CDR3 residues: CASGWSTDTQYF. The CDR3 nucleotides are TGTGCCAGCGGTTGGAGCACAGATACGCAGTATTTT.

The chain employs TRBV9 and TRBJ2-1, with 7 bases that match TRBD2. The CDR3 loop spans 15 amino acids. J gave up 0 bases and V 3 bases, and 3 bases lay outside the gene matches. CDR1 SGDLS and CDR2 YYNGEE come from the germline V gene. The CDR3 here is CASSGREFSYNEQFF. The CDR3, as DNA: TGTGCCAGCAGCGGGCGGGAGTTCTCCTACAATGAGCAGTTCTTC.

This clonotype was picked up many times. The genes are TRBV5-1 and TRBJ2-5, with a tentative D call TRBD1 (6 bases). V was trimmed by 4 bases and J by 1 base, leaving 11 bases between them. The germline gives CDR1 SGHRS, CDR2 YFSETQ. This CDR3 is 14 amino acids long. The CDR3 sequence: CASSPDRVQETQYF. For the CDR3, the DNA is TGCGCCAGCAGCCCGGACAGAGTCCAAGAGACCCAGTACTTC.

This clonotype was observed a few times. Relative to the germline gene, one junction end is altered; a read error may explain this. The V and J genes are TRBV20-1 and TRBJ2-2, with 11 bases lining up with TRBD1. The CDR3 is made up of 14 amino acids. Germline V lookup: CDR1 DFQATT, CDR2 SNEGSKA (reference sequence). The CDR3 reads CGARDRGTRGELFF. The CDR3 DNA sequence: TGCGGTGCGAGGGACAGGGGGACCCGGGGGGAGCTGTTTTTT.

CDR3 nucleotides: TGTGCCAGCTCACCAGGTTTCAGCCCGCCCGCGGCTAATGAAAAACTGTTTTTT. Encoded protein: CASSPGFSPPAANEKLFF. V and J are TRBV18 and TRBJ1-4; no definite D call. The germline V gene encodes CDR1 KGHSH and CDR2 LQKENI. V lost 2 bases, J lost 3 bases, and 19 bases lay in between. The CDR3 is made up of 18 amino acids.

The V and J genes are TRBV20-1 and TRBJ2-5; a weak D match, TRBD2 (5 bases). CDR1 is DFQATT, CDR2 SNEGSKA, per germline (reference sequence). This CDR3 comprises 14 residues. Trimming removed 5 bases from V and 1 base from J, with 14 bases in between. This CDR3 reads CSAPGDRVQETQYF. The CDR3 DNA sequence: TGCAGTGCTCCCGGGGATAGGGTCCAAGAGACCCAGTACTTC.